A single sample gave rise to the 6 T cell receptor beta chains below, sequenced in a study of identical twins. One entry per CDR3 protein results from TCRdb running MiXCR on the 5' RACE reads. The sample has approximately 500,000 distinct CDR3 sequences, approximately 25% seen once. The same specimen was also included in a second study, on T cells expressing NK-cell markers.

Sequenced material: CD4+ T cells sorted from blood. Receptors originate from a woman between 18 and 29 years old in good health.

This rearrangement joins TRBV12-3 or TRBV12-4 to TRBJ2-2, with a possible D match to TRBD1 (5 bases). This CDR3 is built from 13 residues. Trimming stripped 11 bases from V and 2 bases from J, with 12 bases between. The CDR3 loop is CALATANTGELFF. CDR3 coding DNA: TGTGCCCTGGCGACAGCAAACACCGGGGAGCTGTTTTTT.

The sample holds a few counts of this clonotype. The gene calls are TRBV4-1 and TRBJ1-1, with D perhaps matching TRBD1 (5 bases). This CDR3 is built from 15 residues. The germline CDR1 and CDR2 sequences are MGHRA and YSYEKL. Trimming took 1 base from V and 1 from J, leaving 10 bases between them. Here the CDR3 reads CASSQGGHGNTEAFF. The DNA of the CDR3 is TGCGCCAGCAGCCAAGGAGGACACGGGAACACTGAAGCTTTCTTT.

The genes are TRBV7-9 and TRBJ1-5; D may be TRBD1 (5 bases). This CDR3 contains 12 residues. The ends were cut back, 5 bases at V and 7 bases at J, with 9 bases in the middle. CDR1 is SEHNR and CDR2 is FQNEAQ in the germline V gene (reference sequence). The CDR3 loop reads CASSADSQPQHF. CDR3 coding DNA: TGTGCCAGCAGCGCCGACAGCCAGCCCCAGCATTTT.

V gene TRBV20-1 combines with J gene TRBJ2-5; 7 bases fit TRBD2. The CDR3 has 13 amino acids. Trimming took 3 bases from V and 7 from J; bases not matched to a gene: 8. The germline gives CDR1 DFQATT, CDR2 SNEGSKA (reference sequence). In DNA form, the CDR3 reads TGCAGTGCTAGTAAGGGAGGGCCGGGGACCCAGTACTTC. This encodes CSASKGGPGTQYF.

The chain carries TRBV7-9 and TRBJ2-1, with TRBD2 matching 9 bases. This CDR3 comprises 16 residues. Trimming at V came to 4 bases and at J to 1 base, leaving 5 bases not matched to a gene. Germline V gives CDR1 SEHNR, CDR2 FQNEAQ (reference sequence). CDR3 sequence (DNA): TGTGCCAGCAGCTCGCAAACTAGCGGGTCCTACAATGAGCAGTTCTTC. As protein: CASSSQTSGSYNEQFF.

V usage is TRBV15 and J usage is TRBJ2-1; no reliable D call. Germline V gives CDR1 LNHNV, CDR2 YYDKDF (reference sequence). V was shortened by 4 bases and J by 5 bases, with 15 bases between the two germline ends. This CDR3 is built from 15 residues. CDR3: CATSNQADPHNEQFF. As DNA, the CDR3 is TGTGCCACCAGCAATCAAGCCGACCCCCACAATGAGCAGTTCTTC.